The clone carrying this TCR beta chain was recorded many times. Antigen: not known. The entry originates in a study of Graves' ophthalmopathy and Graves' hyperthyroidism. Whole-study findings and limits: Built on 13 signatures, a model told ophthalmopathy apart from stable hyperthyroidism with roughly 88% sensitivity and approximately 80% specificity.

This CDR3 contains 16 residues. Trimming removed 3 bases from V and 0 bases from J, with 12 bases in between. The authors amplified TCR beta CDR3 regions from RNA transcripts. An opening RT-PCR round employed HTBI primers and preceded a second-round multiplex PCR. TCRdb re-called the multiplex PCR reads through MiXCR, storing one row per CDR3 protein. The sample records 350,000 to 400,000 distinct CDR3 sequences, approximately 15% being singletons. The sample comprised peripheral blood. This chain uses TRBV12-3 or TRBV12-4 with TRBJ2-4, with D possibly matching TRBD1 (6 bases). The receptor was derived from a woman under 30 with stable Graves' hyperthyroidism. The CDR3 here is CASSLGTPIAKNIQYF. The CDR3 DNA reads as TGTGCCAGCAGTTTGGGGACACCTATAGCCAAAAACATTCAGTACTTC.